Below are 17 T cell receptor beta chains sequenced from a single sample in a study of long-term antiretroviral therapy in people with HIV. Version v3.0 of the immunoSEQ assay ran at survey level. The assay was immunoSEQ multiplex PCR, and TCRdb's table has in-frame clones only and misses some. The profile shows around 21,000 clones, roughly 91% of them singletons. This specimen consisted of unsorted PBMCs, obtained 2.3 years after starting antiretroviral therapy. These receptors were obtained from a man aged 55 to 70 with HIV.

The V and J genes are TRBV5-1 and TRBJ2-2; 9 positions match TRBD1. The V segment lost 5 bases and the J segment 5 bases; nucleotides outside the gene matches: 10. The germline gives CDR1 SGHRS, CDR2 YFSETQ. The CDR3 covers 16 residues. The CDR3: CASSTTGGSLTGELFF. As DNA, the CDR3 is TGCGCCAGCAGTACCACAGGGGGCAGTTTGACCGGGGAGCTGTTTTTT.

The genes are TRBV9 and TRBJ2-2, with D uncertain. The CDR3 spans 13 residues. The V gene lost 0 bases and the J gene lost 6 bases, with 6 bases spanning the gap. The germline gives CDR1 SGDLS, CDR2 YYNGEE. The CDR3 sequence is CASSVDGPGELFF. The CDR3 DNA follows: TGTGCCAGCAGCGTAGACGGGCCCGGGGAGCTGTTTTTT. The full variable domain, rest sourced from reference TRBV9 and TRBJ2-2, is DSGVTQTPKHLITATGQRVTLRCSPRSGDLSVYWYQQSLDQGLQFLIQYYNGEERAKGNILERFSAQQFPDLHSELNLSSLELGDSALYFCASSVDGPGELFFGEGSRLTVL.

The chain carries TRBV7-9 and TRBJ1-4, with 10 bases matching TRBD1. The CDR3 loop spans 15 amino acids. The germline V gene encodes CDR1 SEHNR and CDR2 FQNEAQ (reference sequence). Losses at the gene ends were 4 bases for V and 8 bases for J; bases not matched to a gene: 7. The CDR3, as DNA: TGTGCCAGCAGCTCGACAGGGGGCCTACCGGAAAAACTGTTTTTT. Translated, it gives CASSSTGGLPEKLFF. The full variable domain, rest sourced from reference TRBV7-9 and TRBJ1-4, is DTGVSQNPRHKITKRGQNVTFRCDPISEHNRLYWYRQTLGQGPEFLTYFQNEAQLEKSRLLSDRFSAERPKGSFSTLEIQRTEQGDSAMYLCASSSTGGLPEKLFFGSGTQLSVL.

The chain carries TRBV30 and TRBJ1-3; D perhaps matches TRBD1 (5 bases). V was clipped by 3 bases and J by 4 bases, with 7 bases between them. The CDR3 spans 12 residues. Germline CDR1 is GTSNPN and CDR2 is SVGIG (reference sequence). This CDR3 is CAWRNRGNTIYF. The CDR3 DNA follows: TGTGCCTGGAGGAACAGGGGAAACACCATATATTTT.

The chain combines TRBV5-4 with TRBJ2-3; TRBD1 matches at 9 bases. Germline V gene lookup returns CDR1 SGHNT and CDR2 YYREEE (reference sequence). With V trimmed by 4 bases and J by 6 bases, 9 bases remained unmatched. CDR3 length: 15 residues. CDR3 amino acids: CASSPTGQGRDTQYF. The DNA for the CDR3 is TGTGCCAGCAGCCCCACCGGACAGGGGCGCGATACGCAGTATTTT.

CDR3 region: CASSVAGDPRAIYF. As DNA, the CDR3 is TGTGCCAGCAGCGTAGCCGGGGACCCAAGAGCCATATATTTT. The chain links TRBV9 to TRBJ1-3; tentative D call: TRBD1 (5 bases). Germline V CDR1 and CDR2: SGDLS, YYNGEE. V lost 0 bases, J lost 11 bases, and 15 bases lay in between. The CDR3 has 14 amino acids.

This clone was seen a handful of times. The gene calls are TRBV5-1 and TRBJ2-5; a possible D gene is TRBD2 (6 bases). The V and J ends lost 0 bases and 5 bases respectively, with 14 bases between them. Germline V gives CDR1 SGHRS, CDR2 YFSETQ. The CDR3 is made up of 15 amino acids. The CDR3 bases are TGCGCCAGCAGCTTGGCGGGAGTCGGGCGGGAGACCCAGTACTTC. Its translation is CASSLAGVGRETQYF.

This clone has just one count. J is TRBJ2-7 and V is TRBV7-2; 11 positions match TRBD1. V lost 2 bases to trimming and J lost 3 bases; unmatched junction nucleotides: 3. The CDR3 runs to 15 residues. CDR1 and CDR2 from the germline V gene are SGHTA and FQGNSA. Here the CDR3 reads CASSLSGTGGYEQYF. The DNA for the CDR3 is TGTGCCAGCAGCTTATCGGGGACAGGGGGCTACGAGCAGTACTTC.

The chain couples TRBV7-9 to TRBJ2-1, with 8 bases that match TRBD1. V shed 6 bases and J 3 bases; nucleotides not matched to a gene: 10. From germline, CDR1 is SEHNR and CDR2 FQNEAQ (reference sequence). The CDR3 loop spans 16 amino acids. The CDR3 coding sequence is TGTGCCAGCAGATCAAGAGGGACAGGCGTCTACAATGAGCAGTTCTTC. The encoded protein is CASRSRGTGVYNEQFF.

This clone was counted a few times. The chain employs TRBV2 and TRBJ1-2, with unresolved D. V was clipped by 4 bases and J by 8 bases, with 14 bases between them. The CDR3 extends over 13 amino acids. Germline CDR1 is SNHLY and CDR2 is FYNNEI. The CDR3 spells CASSGFTEKGYTF. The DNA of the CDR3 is TGTGCCAGCAGTGGATTCACAGAAAAAGGCTACACCTTC.

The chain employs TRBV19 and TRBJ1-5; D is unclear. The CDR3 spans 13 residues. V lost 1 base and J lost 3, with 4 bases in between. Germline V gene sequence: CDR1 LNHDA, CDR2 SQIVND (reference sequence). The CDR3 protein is CASSIGHNQPQHF. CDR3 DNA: TGTGCCAGTAGTATAGGCCACAATCAGCCCCAGCATTTT.

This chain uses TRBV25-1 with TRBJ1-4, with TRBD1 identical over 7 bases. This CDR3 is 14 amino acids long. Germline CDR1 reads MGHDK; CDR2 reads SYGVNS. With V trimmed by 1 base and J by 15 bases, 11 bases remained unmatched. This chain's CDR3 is CASSESGTVGSVFF. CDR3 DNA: TGTGCCAGCAGTGAATCCGGGACAGTAGGGTCGGTGTTTTTT.

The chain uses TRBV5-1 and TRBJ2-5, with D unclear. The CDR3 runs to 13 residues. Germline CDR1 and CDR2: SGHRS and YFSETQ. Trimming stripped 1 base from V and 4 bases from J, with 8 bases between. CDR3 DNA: TGCGCCAGCAGCTTGTCTTCGTTAGAGACCCAGTACTTC. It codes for CASSLSSLETQYF.

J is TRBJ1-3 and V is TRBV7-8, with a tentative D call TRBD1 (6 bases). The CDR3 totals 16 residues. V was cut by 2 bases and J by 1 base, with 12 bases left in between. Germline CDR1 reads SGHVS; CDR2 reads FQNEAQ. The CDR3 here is CASSLTGQTSGNTIYF. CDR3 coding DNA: TGTGCCAGCAGCTTAACTGGACAGACGTCTGGAAACACCATATATTTT.

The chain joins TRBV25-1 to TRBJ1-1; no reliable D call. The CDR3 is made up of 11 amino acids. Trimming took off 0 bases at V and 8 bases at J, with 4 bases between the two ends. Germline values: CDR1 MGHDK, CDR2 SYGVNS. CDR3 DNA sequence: TGTGCCAGCAGTGAATATCGGGAAGCTTTCTTT. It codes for CASSEYREAFF.

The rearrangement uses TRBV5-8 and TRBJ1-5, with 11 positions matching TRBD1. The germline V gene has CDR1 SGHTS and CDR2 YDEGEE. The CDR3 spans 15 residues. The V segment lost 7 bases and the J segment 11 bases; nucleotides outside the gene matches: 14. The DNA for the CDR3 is TGTGCCAGCCGATTAGGACAGGGGGCTGGTGGGACCCAGCATTTT. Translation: CASRLGQGAGGTQHF.

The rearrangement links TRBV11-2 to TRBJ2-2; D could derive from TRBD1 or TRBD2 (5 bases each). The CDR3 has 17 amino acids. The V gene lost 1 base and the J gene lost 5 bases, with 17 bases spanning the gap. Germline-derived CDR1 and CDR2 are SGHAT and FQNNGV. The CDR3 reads CASSLGGAGSGTGELFF. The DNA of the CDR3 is TGTGCCAGCAGCTTAGGAGGGGCAGGGTCAGGGACCGGGGAGCTGTTTTTT.